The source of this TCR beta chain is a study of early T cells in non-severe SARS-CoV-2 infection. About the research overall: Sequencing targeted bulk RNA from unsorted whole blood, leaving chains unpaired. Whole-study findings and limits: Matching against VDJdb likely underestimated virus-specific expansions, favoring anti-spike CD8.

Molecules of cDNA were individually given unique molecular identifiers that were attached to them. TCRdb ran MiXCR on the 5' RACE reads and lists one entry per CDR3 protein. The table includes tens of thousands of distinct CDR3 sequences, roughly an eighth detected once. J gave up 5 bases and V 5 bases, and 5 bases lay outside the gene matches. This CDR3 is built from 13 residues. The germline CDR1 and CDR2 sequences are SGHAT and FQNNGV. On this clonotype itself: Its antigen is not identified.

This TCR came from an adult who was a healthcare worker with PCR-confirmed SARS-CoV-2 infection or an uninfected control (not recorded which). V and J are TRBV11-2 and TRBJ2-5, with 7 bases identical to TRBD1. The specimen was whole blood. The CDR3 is CASSIDRAETQYF. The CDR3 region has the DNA TGTGCCAGCAGCATTGACAGGGCGGAGACCCAGTACTTC.